This note documents a single T cell receptor (beta chain) sequence. Antigen: not known. CAS ≥3, NOSPECS ≥4, moderate-to-severe activity and duration under 3 months marked donors with ophthalmopathy. Additional autoimmune diseases, uncontrolled infections, pregnancy or lactation disqualified patients. This sample was included in a study of Graves' ophthalmopathy and Graves' hyperthyroidism. This CDR3 has 15 residues. The V and J ends lost 3 bases and 4 bases respectively, with 12 bases between them. Per germline, CDR1 SGHAT and CDR2 FQDESV (reference sequence). Study results and caveats: The model forecast ophthalmopathy progression, reaching around 70% sensitivity and about 72% specificity.

TCR beta CDR3 regions were amplified from RNA transcripts. Second-round multiplex PCR followed a first-round RT-PCR using HTBI primers. TCRdb re-called the multiplex PCR reads through MiXCR, storing one row per CDR3 protein. In the table there are over 200,000 distinct CDR3 sequences, approximately 28% of which are singletons. Sequencing used peripheral blood. The chain is built from TRBV11-1 and TRBJ2-2; maybe TRBD2 (6 bases). The TCR was taken from a man aged 50 to 60 with Graves' ophthalmopathy. The CDR3 sequence: CASSFGGFSTGELFF. DNA for the CDR3: TGTGCCAGCAGCTTCGGAGGGTTTAGCACCGGGGAGCTGTTTTTT.